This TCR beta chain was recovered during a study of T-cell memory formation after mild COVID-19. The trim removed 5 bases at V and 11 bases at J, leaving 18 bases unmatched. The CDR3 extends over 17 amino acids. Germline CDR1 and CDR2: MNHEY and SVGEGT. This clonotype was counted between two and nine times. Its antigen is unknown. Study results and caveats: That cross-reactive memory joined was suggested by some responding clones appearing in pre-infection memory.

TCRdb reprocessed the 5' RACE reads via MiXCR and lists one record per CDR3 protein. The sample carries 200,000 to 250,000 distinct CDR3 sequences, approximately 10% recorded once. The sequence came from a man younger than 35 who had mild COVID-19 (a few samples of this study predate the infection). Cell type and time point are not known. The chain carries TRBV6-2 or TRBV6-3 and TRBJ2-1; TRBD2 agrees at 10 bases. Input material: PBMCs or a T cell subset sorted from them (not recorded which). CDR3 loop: CASSRAPAGGSTMKQFF. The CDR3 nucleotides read TGTGCCAGCAGTCGAGCCCCAGCGGGGGGGTCCACAATGAAGCAGTTCTTC.